This record concerns one TCR beta chain sequence. PCR amplification relied on 60 Vbeta primers (plus 13 Jbeta primers). Sequencing was performed with immunoSEQ multiplex PCR; in TCRdb, only in-frame clones are kept and a portion is missing. This table holds about 190,000 clones, around 80% found once. The source of the sample is a study of cytomegalovirus exposure and HLA in healthy donors. CDR1 and CDR2 from the germline V gene are LGHNA and YSLEER. Trimming stripped 0 bases from V and 0 bases from J, with 15 bases between. This CDR3 region has 18 residues. The chain combines TRBV4-3 with TRBJ1-3; weak D call: TRBD1 (6 bases). Sample: PBMCs. The TCR comes from a middle-aged man in good health and CMV-seropositive. The CDR3 sequence: CASSQDLVQGYSGNTIYF. CDR3 nucleotide sequence: TGCGCCAGCAGCCAAGATTTGGTCCAGGGGTACTCTGGAAACACCATATATTTT.